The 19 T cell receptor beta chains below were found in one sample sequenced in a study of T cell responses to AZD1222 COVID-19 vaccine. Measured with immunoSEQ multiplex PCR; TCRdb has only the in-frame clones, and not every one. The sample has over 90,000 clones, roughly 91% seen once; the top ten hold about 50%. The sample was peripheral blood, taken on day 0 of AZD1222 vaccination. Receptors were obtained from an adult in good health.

The DNA for the CDR3 is TGTGCCAGCAGTCCCGACCATCGGGCGGGAGGTAGGACAGATACGCAGTATTTT. It encodes CASSPDHRAGGRTDTQYF. This sequence joins TRBV27 and TRBJ2-3, with 8 bases matching TRBD2. V lost 5 bases, J lost 3 bases, and 16 bases stayed unmatched. This CDR3 is built from 18 residues. CDR1 is MNHEY and CDR2 is SMNVEV in the germline V gene (reference sequence).

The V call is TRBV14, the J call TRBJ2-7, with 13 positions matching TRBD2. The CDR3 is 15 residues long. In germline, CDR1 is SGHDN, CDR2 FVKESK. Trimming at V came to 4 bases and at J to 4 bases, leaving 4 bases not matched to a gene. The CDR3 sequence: CASSPGLAGLYEQYF. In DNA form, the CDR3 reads TGTGCCAGCAGCCCGGGACTAGCGGGACTTTACGAGCAGTACTTC. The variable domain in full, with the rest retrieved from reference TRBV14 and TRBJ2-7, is EAGVTQFPSHSVIEKGQTVTLRCDPISGHDNLYWYRRVMGKEIKFLLHFVKESKQDESGMPNNRFLAERTGGTYSTLKVQPAELEDSGVYFCASSPGLAGLYEQYFGPGTRLTVT.

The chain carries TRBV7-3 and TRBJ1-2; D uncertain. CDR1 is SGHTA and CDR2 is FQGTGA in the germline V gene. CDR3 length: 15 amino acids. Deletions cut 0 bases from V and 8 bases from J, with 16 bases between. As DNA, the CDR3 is TGTGCCAGCAGCTTAACAGGGAGTGATATGCGGGGCTACACCTTC. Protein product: CASSLTGSDMRGYTF.

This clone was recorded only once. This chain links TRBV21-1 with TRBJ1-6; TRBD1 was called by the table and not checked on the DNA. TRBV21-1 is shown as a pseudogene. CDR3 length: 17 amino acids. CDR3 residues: CASSKGQAGVTNSPLHF. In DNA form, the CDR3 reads TGTGCCAGCAGCAAAGGGCAGGCAGGGGTGACTAATTCACCCCTCCACTTT.

The CDR3: CASSGPGGRYTF. CDR3 in DNA: TGTGCCAGCAGTGGCCCTGGGGGGCGCTACACCTTC. The chain employs TRBV2 and TRBJ1-2; maybe TRBD1 (6 bases). The CDR3 is 12 amino acids. V was shortened by 4 bases and J by 9 bases, with 12 bases between the two germline ends. Per germline, CDR1 SNHLY and CDR2 FYNNEI.

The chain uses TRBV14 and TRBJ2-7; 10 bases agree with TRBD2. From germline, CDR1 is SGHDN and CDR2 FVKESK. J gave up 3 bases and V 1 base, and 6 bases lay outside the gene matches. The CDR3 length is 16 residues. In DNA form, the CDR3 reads TGTGCCAGCAGCCAAGTCCTAGCGGGAGAGCTCTACGAGCAGTACTTC. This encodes CASSQVLAGELYEQYF. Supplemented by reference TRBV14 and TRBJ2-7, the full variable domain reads EAGVTQFPSHSVIEKGQTVTLRCDPISGHDNLYWYRRVMGKEIKFLLHFVKESKQDESGMPNNRFLAERTGGTYSTLKVQPAELEDSGVYFCASSQVLAGELYEQYFGPGTRLTVT.

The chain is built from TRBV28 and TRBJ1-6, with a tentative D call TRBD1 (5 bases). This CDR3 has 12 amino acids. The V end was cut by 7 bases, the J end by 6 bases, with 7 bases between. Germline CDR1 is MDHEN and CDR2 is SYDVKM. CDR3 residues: CASIQGNSPLHF. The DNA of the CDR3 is TGTGCCAGCATTCAGGGTAATTCACCCCTCCACTTT.

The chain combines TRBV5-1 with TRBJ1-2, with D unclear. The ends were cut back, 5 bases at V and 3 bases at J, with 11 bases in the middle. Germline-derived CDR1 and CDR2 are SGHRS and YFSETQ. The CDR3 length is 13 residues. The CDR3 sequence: CASSGQTDYGYTF. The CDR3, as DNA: TGCGCCAGCAGTGGGCAGACGGACTATGGCTACACCTTC. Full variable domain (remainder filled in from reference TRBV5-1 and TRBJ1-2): KAGVTQTPRYLIKTRGQQVTLSCSPISGHRSVSWYQQTPGQGLQFLFEYFSETQRNKGNFPGRFSGRQFSNSRSEMNVSTLELGDSALYLCASSGQTDYGYTFGSGTRLTVV.

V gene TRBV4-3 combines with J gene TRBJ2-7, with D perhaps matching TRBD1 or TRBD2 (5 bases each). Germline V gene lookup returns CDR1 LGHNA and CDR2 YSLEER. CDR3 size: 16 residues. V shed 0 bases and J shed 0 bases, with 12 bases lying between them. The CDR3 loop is CASSQDARGSSYEQYF. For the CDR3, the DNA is TGCGCCAGCAGCCAAGACGCCCGGGGCAGCTCCTACGAGCAGTACTTC.

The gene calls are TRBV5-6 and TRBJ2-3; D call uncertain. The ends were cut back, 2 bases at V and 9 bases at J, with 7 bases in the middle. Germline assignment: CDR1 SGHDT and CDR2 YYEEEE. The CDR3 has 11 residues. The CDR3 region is CASSFLDTQYF. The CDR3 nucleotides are TGTGCCAGCAGCTTTCTAGACACGCAGTATTTT.

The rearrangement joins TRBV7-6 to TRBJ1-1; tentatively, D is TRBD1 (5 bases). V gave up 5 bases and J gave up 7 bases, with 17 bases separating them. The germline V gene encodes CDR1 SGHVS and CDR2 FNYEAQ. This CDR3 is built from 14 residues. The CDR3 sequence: CASSPFSGNGEAFF. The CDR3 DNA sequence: TGTGCCAGCAGCCCCTTTTCAGGGAATGGTGAAGCTTTCTTT.

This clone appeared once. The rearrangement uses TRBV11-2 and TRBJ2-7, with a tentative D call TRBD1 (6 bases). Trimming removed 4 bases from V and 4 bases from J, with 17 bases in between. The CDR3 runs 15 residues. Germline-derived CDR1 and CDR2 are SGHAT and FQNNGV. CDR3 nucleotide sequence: TGTGCCAGCAGCTCCCTACAGGGAAAAGTTTACGAGCAGTACTTC. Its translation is CASSSLQGKVYEQYF.

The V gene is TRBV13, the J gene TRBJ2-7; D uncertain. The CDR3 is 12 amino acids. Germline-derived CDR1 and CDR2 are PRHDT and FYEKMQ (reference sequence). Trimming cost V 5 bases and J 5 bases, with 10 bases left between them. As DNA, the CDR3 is TGTGCCAGCAGCCTCTATACGAACGAGCAGTACTTC. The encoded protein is CASSLYTNEQYF.

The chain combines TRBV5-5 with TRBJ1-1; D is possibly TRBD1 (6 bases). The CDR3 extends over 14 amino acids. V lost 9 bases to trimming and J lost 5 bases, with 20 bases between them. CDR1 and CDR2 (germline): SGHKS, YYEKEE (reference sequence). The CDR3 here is CATRTAFGETEAFF. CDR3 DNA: TGTGCCACCCGGACAGCCTTCGGAGAAACTGAAGCTTTCTTT.

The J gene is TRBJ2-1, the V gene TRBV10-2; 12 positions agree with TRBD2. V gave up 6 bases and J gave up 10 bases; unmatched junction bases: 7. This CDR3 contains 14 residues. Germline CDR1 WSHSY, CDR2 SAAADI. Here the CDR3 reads CASRLAGGLREQFF. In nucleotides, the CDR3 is TGCGCCAGCAGACTAGCGGGAGGACTCAGGGAGCAGTTCTTC.

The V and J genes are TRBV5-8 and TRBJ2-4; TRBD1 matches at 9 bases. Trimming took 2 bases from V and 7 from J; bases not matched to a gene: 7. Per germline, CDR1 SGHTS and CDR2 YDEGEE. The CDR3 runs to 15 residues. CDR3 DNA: TGTGCCAGCAGCTTAAGCTGGACAGGGGAGAACATTCAGTACTTC. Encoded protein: CASSLSWTGENIQYF.

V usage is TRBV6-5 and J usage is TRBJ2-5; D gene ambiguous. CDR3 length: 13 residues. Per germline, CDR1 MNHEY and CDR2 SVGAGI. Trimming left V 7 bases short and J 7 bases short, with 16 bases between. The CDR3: CASTNGLTGTQYF. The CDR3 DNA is TGTGCCAGCACCAACGGCCTGACGGGGACCCAGTACTTC.

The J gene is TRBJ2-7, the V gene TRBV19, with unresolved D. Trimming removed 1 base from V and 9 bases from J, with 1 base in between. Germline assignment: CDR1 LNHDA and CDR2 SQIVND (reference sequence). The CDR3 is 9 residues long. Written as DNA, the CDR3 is TGTGCCAGTAGTATAGGGCAGTACTTC. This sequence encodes CASSIGQYF.

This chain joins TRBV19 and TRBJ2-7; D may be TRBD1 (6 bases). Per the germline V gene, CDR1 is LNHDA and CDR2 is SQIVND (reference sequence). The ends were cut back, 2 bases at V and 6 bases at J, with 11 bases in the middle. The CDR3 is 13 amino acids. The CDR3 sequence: CASSISGAGEQYF. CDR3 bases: TGTGCCAGTAGTATATCAGGGGCGGGCGAGCAGTACTTC.